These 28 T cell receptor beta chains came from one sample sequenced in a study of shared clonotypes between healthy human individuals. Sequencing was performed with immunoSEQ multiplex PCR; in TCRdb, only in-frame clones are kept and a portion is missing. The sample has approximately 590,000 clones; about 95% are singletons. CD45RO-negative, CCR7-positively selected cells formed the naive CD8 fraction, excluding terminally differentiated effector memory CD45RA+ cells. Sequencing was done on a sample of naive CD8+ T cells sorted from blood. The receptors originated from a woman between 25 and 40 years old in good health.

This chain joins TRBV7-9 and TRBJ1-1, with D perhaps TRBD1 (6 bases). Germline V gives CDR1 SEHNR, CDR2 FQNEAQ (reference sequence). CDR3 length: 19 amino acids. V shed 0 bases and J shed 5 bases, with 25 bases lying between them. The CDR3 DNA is TGTGCCAGCAGCTTAGCGGAACAGGGATTAAGTGTCAGGGAGACTGAAGCTTTCTTT. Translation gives CASSLAEQGLSVRETEAFF.

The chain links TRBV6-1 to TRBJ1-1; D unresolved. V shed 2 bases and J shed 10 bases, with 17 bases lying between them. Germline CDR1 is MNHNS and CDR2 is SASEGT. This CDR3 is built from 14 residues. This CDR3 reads CASSESTAYWGAFF. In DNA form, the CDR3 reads TGTGCCAGCAGTGAAAGCACCGCATACTGGGGAGCTTTCTTT.

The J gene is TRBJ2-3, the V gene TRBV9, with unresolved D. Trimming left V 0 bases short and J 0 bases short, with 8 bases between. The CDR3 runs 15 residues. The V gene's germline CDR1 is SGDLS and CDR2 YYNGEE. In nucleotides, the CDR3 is TGTGCCAGCAGCGTAGCGTTGTATAGCACAGATACGCAGTATTTT. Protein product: CASSVALYSTDTQYF.

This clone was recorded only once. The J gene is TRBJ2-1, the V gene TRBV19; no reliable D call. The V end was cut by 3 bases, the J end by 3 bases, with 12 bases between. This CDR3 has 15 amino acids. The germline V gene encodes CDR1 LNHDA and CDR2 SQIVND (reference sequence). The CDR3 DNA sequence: TGTGCCAGTAGTATCGGGCAGGCACTCTACAATGAGCAGTTCTTC. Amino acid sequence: CASSIGQALYNEQFF. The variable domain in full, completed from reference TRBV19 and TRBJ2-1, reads DGGITQSPKYLFRKEGQNVTLSCEQNLNHDAMYWYRQDPGQGLRLIYYSQIVNDFQKGDIAEGYSVSREKKESFPLTVTSAQKNPTAFYLCASSIGQALYNEQFFGPGTRLTVL.

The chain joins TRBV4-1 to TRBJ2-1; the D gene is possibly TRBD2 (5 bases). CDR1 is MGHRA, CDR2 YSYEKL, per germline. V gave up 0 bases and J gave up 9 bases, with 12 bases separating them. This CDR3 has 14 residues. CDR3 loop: CASSQDMEVPEQFF. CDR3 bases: TGCGCCAGCAGCCAAGATATGGAGGTCCCTGAGCAGTTCTTC.

The DNA for the CDR3 is TGTGCCAGCAAGACAGGGGGCTGGAACACTGAAGCTTTCTTT. Translation gives CASKTGGWNTEAFF. The gene calls are TRBV27 and TRBJ1-1; 10 nucleotides agree with TRBD1. With 7 bases clipped from V and 1 base from J, the junction kept 3 bases outside the gene matches. Looked up from germline, CDR1 is MNHEY and CDR2 is SMNVEV (reference sequence). This CDR3 region has 14 residues.

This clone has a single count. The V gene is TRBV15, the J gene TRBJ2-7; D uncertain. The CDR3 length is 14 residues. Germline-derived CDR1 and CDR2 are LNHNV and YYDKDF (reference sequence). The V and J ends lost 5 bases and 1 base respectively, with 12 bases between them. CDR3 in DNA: TGTGCCACCAGCCCCGGGTTTGGTTCCTACGAGCAGTACTTC. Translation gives CATSPGFGSYEQYF. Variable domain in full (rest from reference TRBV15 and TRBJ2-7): DAMVIQNPRYQVTQFGKPVTLSCSQTLNHNVMYWYQQKSSQAPKLLFHYYDKDFNNEADTPDNFQSRRPNTSFCFLDIRSPGLGDTAMYLCATSPGFGSYEQYFGPGTRLTVT.

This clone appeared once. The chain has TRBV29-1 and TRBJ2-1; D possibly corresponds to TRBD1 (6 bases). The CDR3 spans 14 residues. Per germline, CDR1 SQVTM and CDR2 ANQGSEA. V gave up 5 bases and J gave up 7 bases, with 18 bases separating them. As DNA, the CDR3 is TGCAGCGTTTACCCCCGGACAGTGAGGAATGAGCAGTTCTTC. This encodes CSVYPRTVRNEQFF.

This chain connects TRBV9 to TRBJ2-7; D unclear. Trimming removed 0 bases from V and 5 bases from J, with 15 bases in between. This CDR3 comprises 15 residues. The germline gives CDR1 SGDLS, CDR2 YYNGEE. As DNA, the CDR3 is TGTGCCAGCAGCGTAGTTCAGGTAAAATGGGACGAGCAGTACTTC. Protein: CASSVVQVKWDEQYF.

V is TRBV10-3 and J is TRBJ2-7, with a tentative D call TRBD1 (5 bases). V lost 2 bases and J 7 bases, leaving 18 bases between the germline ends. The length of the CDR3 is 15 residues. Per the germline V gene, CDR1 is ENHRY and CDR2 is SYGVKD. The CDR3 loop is CAISEPEWGLGEQYF. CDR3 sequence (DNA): TGTGCCATCAGTGAGCCTGAGTGGGGCCTCGGGGAGCAGTACTTC.

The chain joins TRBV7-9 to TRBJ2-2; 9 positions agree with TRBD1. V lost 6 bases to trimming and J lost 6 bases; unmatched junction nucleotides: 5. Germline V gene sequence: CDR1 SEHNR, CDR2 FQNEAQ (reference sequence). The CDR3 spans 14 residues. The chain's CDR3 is CASSRTGAAGELFF. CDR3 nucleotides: TGTGCCAGCAGTCGGACAGGGGCGGCCGGGGAGCTGTTTTTT.

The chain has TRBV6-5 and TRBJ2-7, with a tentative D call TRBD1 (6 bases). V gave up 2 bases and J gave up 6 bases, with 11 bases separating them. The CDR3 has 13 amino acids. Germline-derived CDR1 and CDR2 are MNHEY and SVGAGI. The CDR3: CASSYAQGSEQYF. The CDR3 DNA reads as TGTGCCAGCAGTTACGCACAGGGCAGCGAGCAGTACTTC.

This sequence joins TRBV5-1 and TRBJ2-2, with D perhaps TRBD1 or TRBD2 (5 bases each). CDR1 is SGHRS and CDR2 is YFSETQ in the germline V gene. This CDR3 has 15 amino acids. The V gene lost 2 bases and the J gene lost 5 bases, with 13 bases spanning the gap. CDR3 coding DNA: TGCGCCAGCAGCTTCCCGGGACGGACAACCGGGGAGCTGTTTTTT. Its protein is CASSFPGRTTGELFF.

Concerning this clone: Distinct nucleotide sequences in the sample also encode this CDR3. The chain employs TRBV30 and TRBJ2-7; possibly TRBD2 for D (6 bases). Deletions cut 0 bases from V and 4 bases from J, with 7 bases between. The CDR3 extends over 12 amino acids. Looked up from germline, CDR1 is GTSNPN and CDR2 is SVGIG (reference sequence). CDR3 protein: CAWSVGGYEQYF. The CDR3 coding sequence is TGTGCCTGGAGTGTAGGAGGGTACGAGCAGTACTTC.

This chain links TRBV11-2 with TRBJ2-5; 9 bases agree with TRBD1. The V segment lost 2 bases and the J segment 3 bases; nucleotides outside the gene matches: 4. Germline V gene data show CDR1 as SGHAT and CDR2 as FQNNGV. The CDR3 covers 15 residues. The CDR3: CASSLLGQGEETQYF. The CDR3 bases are TGTGCCAGCAGCTTATTGGGACAGGGCGAAGAGACCCAGTACTTC.

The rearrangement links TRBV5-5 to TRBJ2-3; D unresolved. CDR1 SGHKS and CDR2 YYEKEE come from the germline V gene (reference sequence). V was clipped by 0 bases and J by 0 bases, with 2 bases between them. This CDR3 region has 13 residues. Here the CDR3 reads CASSLDSTDTQYF. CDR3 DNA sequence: TGTGCCAGCAGCTTGGATAGCACAGATACGCAGTATTTT.

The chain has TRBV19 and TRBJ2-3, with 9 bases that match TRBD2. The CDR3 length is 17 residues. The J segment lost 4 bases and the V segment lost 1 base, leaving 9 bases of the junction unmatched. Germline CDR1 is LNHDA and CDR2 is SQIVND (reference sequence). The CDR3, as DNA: TGTGCCAGTAGTATAGTCCTAGCGGGAATCGCTCCAGATACGCAGTATTTT. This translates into CASSIVLAGIAPDTQYF.

This CDR3 is CASRSGRGTGELFF. The CDR3 region has the DNA TGTGCCAGCCGCAGCGGGAGGGGGACCGGGGAGCTGTTTTTT. The chain couples TRBV9 to TRBJ2-2, with 10 bases identical to TRBD2. Germline V gene data show CDR1 as SGDLS and CDR2 as YYNGEE. V shed 7 bases and J 5 bases; nucleotides not matched to a gene: 5. The CDR3 has 14 residues. Variable domain in full (rest from reference TRBV9 and TRBJ2-2): DSGVTQTPKHLITATGQRVTLRCSPRSGDLSVYWYQQSLDQGLQFLIQYYNGEERAKGNILERFSAQQFPDLHSELNLSSLELGDSALYFCASRSGRGTGELFFGEGSRLTVL.

In nucleotides, the CDR3 is TGTGCCAGCAGTTTGGGGGACGATACGCAGTATTTT. Amino acid sequence: CASSLGDDTQYF. The V call is TRBV27, the J call TRBJ2-3, with D perhaps assigned TRBD1 or TRBD2 (5 bases each). V lost 3 bases and J 6 bases, leaving 7 bases between the germline ends. CDR3 length equals 12 residues. The V gene's germline CDR1 is MNHEY and CDR2 SMNVEV (reference sequence).

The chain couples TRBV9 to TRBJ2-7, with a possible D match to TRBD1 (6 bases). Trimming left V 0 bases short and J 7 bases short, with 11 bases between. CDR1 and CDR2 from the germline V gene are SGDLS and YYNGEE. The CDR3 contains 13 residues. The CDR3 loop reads CASSVGIGQEQYF. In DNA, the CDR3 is TGTGCCAGCAGCGTAGGCATAGGACAGGAGCAGTACTTC.

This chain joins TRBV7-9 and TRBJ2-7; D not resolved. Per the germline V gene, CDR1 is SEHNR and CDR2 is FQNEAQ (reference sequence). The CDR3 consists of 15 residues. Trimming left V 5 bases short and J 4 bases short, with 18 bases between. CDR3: CASSPRYGDRYEQYF. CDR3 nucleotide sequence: TGTGCCAGCAGCCCGAGGTACGGTGATAGATACGAGCAGTACTTC. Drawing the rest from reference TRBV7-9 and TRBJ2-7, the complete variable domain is DTGVSQNPRHKITKRGQNVTFRCDPISEHNRLYWYRQTLGQGPEFLTYFQNEAQLEKSRLLSDRFSAERPKGSFSTLEIQRTEQGDSAMYLCASSPRYGDRYEQYFGPGTRLTVT.

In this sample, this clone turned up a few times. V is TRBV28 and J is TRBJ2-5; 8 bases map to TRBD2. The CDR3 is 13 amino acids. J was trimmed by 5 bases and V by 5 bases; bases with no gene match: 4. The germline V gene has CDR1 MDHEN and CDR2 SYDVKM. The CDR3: CASSPSGSETQYF. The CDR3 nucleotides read TGTGCCAGCAGTCCCAGCGGGAGTGAGACCCAGTACTTC.

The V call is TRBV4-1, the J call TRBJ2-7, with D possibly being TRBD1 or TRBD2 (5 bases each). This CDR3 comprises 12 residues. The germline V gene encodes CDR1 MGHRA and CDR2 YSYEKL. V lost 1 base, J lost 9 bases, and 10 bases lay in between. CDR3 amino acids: CASSQVEGPQYF. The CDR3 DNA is TGCGCCAGCAGCCAAGTCGAGGGGCCGCAGTACTTC.

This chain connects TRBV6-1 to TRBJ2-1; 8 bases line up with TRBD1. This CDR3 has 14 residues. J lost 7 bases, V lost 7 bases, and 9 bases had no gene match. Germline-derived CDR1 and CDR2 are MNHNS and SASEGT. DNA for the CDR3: TGTGCCAGCACTGGCCCACAGGGGGTTAATGAGCAGTTCTTC. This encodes CASTGPQGVNEQFF.

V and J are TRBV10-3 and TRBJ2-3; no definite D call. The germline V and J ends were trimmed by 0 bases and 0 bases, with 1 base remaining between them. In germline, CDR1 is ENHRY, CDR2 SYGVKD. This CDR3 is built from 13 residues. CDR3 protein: CAISESSTDTQYF. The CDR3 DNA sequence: TGTGCCATCAGTGAGTCTAGCACAGATACGCAGTATTTT.

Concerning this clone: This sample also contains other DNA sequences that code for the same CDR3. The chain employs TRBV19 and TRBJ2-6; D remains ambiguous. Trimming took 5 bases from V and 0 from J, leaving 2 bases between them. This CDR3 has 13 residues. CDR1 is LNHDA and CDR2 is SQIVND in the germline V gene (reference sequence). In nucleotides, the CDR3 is TGTGCCAGTAGTCTCTCTGGGGCCAACGTCCTGACTTTC. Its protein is CASSLSGANVLTF. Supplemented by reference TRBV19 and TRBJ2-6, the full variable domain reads DGGITQSPKYLFRKEGQNVTLSCEQNLNHDAMYWYRQDPGQGLRLIYYSQIVNDFQKGDIAEGYSVSREKKESFPLTVTSAQKNPTAFYLCASSLSGANVLTFGAGSRLTVL.

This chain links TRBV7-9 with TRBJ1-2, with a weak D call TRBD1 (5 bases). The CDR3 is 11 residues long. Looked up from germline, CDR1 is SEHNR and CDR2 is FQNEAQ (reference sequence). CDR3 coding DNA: TGTGCAGTGGGGGAGGACTATGGCTACACCTTC. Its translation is CAVGEDYGYTF.

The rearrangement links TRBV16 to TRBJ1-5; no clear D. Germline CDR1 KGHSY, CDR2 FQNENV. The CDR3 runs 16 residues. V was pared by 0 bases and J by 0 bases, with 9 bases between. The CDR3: CASSQSGSYSNQPQHF. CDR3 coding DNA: TGTGCCAGCAGCCAATCGGGCAGCTATAGCAATCAGCCCCAGCATTTT.